This is a list of T cell receptor beta chains from one sample in a study of T cell responses to AZD1222 COVID-19 vaccine. Method: immunoSEQ multiplex PCR; TCRdb's copy keeps in-frame clones and lacks some. In the table there are around 140,000 clones, under 90% of which are singletons. Here the sequenced sample was peripheral blood, taken on day 0 of AZD1222 vaccination. Receptors originate from an adult in good health. Both conserved end residues are part of each CDR3. The order of the fields is D gene, J gene, clone size, V gene, CDR3 protein, CDR3 DNA. The D gene is left open where the match is weak. Only part of the rows carry a size: once, few, many, or a class if the clone is expanded.

.	TRBJ1-6	.	TRBV12-3/TRBV12-4	CASSLGNSPLHF	TGTGCCAGCAGTTTGGGGAATTCACCCCTCCACTTT
TRBD1	TRBJ2-7	.	TRBV11-2	CASSSPAGGTSYEQYF	TGTGCCAGCAGCTCCCCGGCAGGGGGAACCTCCTACGAGCAGTACTTC
TRBD2	TRBJ2-5	.	TRBV5-6	CASSSDPRLAGTQETQYF	TGTGCCAGCAGCTCCGATCCTCGACTAGCGGGGACCCAAGAGACCCAGTACTTC
TRBD1	TRBJ1-2	.	TRBV25-1	CASEGTGQWDGYTF	TGTGCCAGCGAAGGGACAGGGCAATGGGATGGCTACACCTTC
.	TRBJ2-6	.	TRBV7-2	CASSFPRILMTGANVLTF	TGTGCCAGCAGCTTCCCGAGAATTCTGATGACTGGGGCCAACGTCCTGACTTTC
.	TRBJ2-5	.	TRBV2	CASKGNQETQYF	TGTGCCAGCAAGGGCAACCAAGAGACCCAGTACTTC
.	TRBJ1-5	.	TRBV6-1	CASSEAKWAGSNQPQHF	TGTGCCAGCAGTGAAGCGAAATGGGCAGGGAGCAATCAGCCCCAGCATTTT
.	TRBJ2-5	.	TRBV9	CASGAEPQETQYF	TGTGCCAGCGGGGCGGAACCCCAAGAGACCCAGTACTTC
.	TRBJ1-1	few	TRBV10-1	CASSESRGGTEAFF	TGCGCCAGCAGTGAGTCGAGGGGAGGCACTGAAGCTTTCTTT
.	TRBJ2-1	.	TRBV19	CASNAGRNEQFF	TGTGCCAGTAACGCAGGGCGGAATGAGCAGTTCTTC
TRBD2	TRBJ2-7	.	TRBV6-2/TRBV6-3	CASSRTRPYEQYF	TGTGCCAGCAGCAGGACTAGGCCCTACGAGCAGTACTTC
.	TRBJ2-7	.	TRBV12-3/TRBV12-4	CASRLGQSYEQYF	TGTGCCAGCAGGCTGGGACAATCCTACGAGCAGTACTTC
.	TRBJ2-7	.	TRBV7-2	CASSPSSYEQYF	TGTGCCAGCAGCCCTAGCTCCTACGAGCAGTACTTC
.	TRBJ1-4	few	TRBV21-1	CASSGPAGTDREKLFF	TGTGCCAGCAGCGGCCCCGCGGGGACGGACCGTGAAAAACTGTTTTTT
.	TRBJ1-5	.	TRBV7-9	CASSLGGARNQPQHF	TGTGCCAGCAGCTTAGGGGGGGCTAGGAATCAGCCCCAGCATTTT
.	TRBJ1-5	.	TRBV15	CATSRGEGVGQPQHF	TGTGCCACCAGCAGAGGTGAGGGTGTCGGTCAGCCCCAGCATTTT
TRBD2	TRBJ2-5	.	TRBV18	CASSRGLAGGREEETQYF	TGTGCCAGCTCACGCGGACTAGCGGGGGGGCGTGAAGAGGAGACCCAGTACTTC
.	TRBJ1-1	few	TRBV7-9	CASSFEGGTEAFF	TGTGCCAGCAGCTTTGAGGGTGGCACTGAAGCTTTCTTT
.	TRBJ1-1	.	TRBV15	CATSRGPKGGHTEAFF	TGTGCCACCAGCAGGGGCCCAAAGGGGGGCCACACTGAAGCTTTCTTT
TRBD1	TRBJ2-5	few	TRBV28	CASSLRQGETQYF	TGTGCCAGCAGTCTTCGACAGGGGGAGACCCAGTACTTC
.	TRBJ1-1	.	TRBV27	CASSTWLGEAFF	TGTGCCAGCTCCACCTGGCTCGGTGAAGCTTTCTTT
.	TRBJ2-1	.	TRBV19	CASRGSGSYNEQFF	TGTGCCAGTAGAGGTAGCGGATCTTACAATGAGCAGTTCTTC
TRBD1	TRBJ1-2	.	TRBV27	CASSPQTGFLGYTF	TGTGCCAGCAGTCCACAGACAGGGTTTCTGGGCTACACCTTC
TRBD1	TRBJ1-3	.	TRBV4-3	CASSQTGVEDTIYF	TGCGCCAGCAGCCAGACAGGGGTAGAGGACACCATATATTTT
TRBD1	TRBJ1-5	.	TRBV6-2/TRBV6-3	CASSYEQGDQPQHF	TGTGCCAGCAGTTATGAGCAGGGGGATCAGCCCCAGCATTTT
.	TRBJ1-2	.	TRBV29-1	CSVPADLIYGYTF	TGCAGCGTCCCCGCGGACCTAATCTATGGCTACACCTTC
.	TRBJ1-2	.	TRBV3-1/TRBV3-2	CASSPHGQGLGYTF	TGTGCCAGCAGCCCCCACGGGCAGGGTCTTGGCTACACCTTC
TRBD1	TRBJ1-6	.	TRBV18	CASSPTGGYTNSPLHF	TGTGCCAGCTCACCGACAGGGGGTTATACTAATTCACCCCTCCACTTT
.	TRBJ1-5	.	TRBV10-1	CASSENSNQPQHF	TGCGCCAGCAGTGAAAATAGCAATCAGCCCCAGCATTTT
.	TRBJ1-4	.	TRBV12-3/TRBV12-4	CASSSGGLELFF	TGTGCCAGCAGCTCCGGGGGCCTAGAACTGTTTTTT
TRBD1	TRBJ1-4	.	TRBV2	CASRSGTGRGKLFF	TGTGCCAGCCGCAGCGGGACAGGGAGGGGAAAACTGTTTTTT
TRBD1	TRBJ2-5	.	TRBV5-5	CASSLALTGGYQETQYF	TGTGCCAGCAGCTTGGCGCTCACAGGGGGGTACCAAGAGACCCAGTACTTC
TRBD1	TRBJ2-7	.	TRBV6-2/TRBV6-3	CASSSLGQGAYEQYF	TGTGCCAGCAGTTCCCTCGGACAGGGGGCTTACGAGCAGTACTTC
.	TRBJ1-6	.	TRBV5-1	CASSLEAPNSPLHF	TGCGCCAGCAGCTTGGAAGCACCCAATTCACCCCTCCACTTT
.	TRBJ2-7	.	TRBV19	CASSIQWGSYEQYF	TGTGCCAGTAGTATTCAATGGGGCTCCTACGAGCAGTACTTC
.	TRBJ1-1	few	TRBV28	CASGNTEAFF	TGTGCCAGCGGGAACACTGAAGCTTTCTTT
TRBD1	TRBJ2-3	.	TRBV27	CASIPGQGPPDTQYF	TGTGCCAGTATTCCGGGACAGGGTCCCCCAGATACGCAGTATTTT
TRBD1	TRBJ1-2	.	TRBV9	CASSVHRGGYTF	TGTGCCAGCAGCGTCCACAGGGGTGGCTACACCTTC
.	TRBJ1-2	.	TRBV5-6	CASSLYGWGYTF	TGTGCCAGCAGCTTGTACGGCTGGGGCTACACCTTC
TRBD2	TRBJ2-1	.	TRBV9	CASSVATGGEQFF	TGTGCCAGCAGCGTAGCTACGGGAGGTGAGCAGTTCTTC
.	TRBJ1-2	.	TRBV5-1	CASSSTGQPENYGYTF	TGCGCCAGCTCCTCCACCGGACAGCCCGAAAACTATGGCTACACCTTC
.	TRBJ2-7	once	TRBV6-5	CASSYGRWDEQYF	TGTGCCAGCAGTTACGGCAGGTGGGACGAGCAGTACTTC
.	TRBJ1-1	.	TRBV5-3	CARSLFRNTEAFF	TGTGCCAGAAGCTTATTCCGGAACACTGAAGCTTTCTTT
.	TRBJ1-5	few	TRBV21-1	CASSRKIGTDDNQPQHF	TGTGCCAGCAGCAGAAAAATCGGGACAGACGACAATCAGCCCCAGCATTTT
.	TRBJ1-1	.	TRBV5-1	CASSLQGSTEAFF	TGCGCCAGCAGCCTGCAGGGGTCCACTGAAGCTTTCTTT
.	TRBJ1-3	.	TRBV7-9	CASRGVSGNTIYF	TGTGCCAGCAGAGGAGTCTCTGGAAACACCATATATTTT
.	TRBJ2-3	.	TRBV11-2	CASSLDTDTQYF	TGTGCCAGCAGCTTAGACACAGATACGCAGTATTTT
TRBD1	TRBJ1-3	.	TRBV3-1/TRBV3-2	CASSLPGQGRNTIYF	TGTGCCAGCAGCCTCCCGGGACAGGGCCGAAACACCATATATTTT